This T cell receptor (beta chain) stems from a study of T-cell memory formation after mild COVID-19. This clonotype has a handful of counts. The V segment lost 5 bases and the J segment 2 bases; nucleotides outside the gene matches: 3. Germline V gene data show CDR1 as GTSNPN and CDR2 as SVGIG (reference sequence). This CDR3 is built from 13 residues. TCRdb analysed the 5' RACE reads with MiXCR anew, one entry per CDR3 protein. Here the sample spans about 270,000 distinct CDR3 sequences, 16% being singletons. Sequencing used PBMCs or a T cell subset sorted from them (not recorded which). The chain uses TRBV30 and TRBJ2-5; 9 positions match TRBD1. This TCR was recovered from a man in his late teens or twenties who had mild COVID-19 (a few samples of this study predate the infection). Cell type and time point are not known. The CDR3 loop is CAWDGQGQETQYF. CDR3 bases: TGTGCCTGGGATGGACAGGGGCAAGAGACCCAGTACTTC. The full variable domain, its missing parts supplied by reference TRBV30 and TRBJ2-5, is SQTIHQWPATLVQPVGSPLSLECTVEGTSNPNLYWYRQAAGRGLQLLFYSVGIGQISSEVPQNLSASRPQDRQFILSSKKLLLSDSGFYLCAWDGQGQETQYFGPGTRLLVL.